Below are 9 T cell receptor beta chains sequenced from a single sample in a study of OX40 agonist ivuxolimab in advanced cancers. The method was immunoSEQ multiplex PCR; TCRdb's version includes in-frame clones alone and lacks a portion of them. The sample contains tens of thousands of clones, about 91% of which appear only once. The material was CD4+ or CD8+ T cells sorted from blood, obtained in a trial of the OX40 agonist ivuxolimab. Receptors originate from an adult with an advanced solid tumor such as melanoma, head and neck, liver or kidney cancer.

The CDR3 nucleotides are TGCGCCAGCAGCGCCGGGGACAGGGGGTGGACTGAAGCTTTCTTT. As protein: CASSAGDRGWTEAFF. The chain combines TRBV5-1 with TRBJ1-1; 11 nucleotides align to TRBD1. The CDR3 runs to 15 residues. Germline CDR1 is SGHRS and CDR2 is YFSETQ. V lost 4 bases to trimming and J lost 5 bases; unmatched junction nucleotides: 7.

This chain links TRBV11-2 with TRBJ2-1; 7 positions match TRBD1. This CDR3 spans 12 amino acids. Losses at the gene ends were 5 bases for V and 10 bases for J; bases not matched to a gene: 5. Germline CDR1 is SGHAT and CDR2 is FQNNGV. The CDR3 is CASSGETGEQFF. The CDR3, as DNA: TGTGCCAGCAGCGGCGAGACAGGGGAGCAGTTCTTC.

The rearrangement uses TRBV28 and TRBJ2-1, with TRBD1 matching over 9 bases. The CDR3 totals 19 residues. CDR1 and CDR2 (germline): MDHEN, SYDVKM. Trimming took 5 bases from V and 8 from J; bases not matched to a gene: 22. CDR3: CASSPWGGTGKTSGDEQFF. CDR3 in DNA: TGTGCCAGCAGTCCATGGGGTGGGACAGGGAAAACCTCGGGGGATGAGCAGTTCTTC.

This clone was recorded once. The rearrangement joins TRBV10-3 to TRBJ1-3, with D unclear. CDR1 is ENHRY and CDR2 is SYGVKD in the germline V gene. This CDR3 contains 12 residues. V lost 6 bases to trimming and J lost 3 bases, with 6 bases between them. CDR3 in DNA: TGTGCCATCAGAACGGGTGGAAACACCATATATTTT. Translating it yields CAIRTGGNTIYF.

The chain is built from TRBV16 and TRBJ1-1, with 7 bases that match TRBD1. The CDR3 spans 15 residues. Germline V CDR1 and CDR2: KGHSY, FQNENV. V shed 3 bases, J shed 4 bases, and the junction held 8 bases outside the gene matches. As DNA, the CDR3 is TGTGCCAGCAGCCATGCAGGGGGTTTGGGCACTGAAGCTTTCTTT. Amino acids: CASSHAGGLGTEAFF. The full variable domain, rest sourced from reference TRBV16 and TRBJ1-1, is GEEVAQTPKHLVRGEGQKAKLYCAPIKGHSYVFWYQQVLKNEFKFLISFQNENVFDETGMPKERFSAKCLPNSPCSLEIQATKLEDSAVYFCASSHAGGLGTEAFFGQGTRLTVV.

This chain connects TRBV13 to TRBJ2-7; D gene ambiguous. The germline V gene has CDR1 PRHDT and CDR2 FYEKMQ (reference sequence). V was trimmed by 4 bases and J by 7 bases, leaving 2 bases between them. This CDR3 region has 9 residues. CDR3 sequence (DNA): TGTGCCAGCAGCTCAGAGCAGTACTTC. It specifies CASSSEQYF. The full variable domain, with the rest looked up from reference TRBV13 and TRBJ2-7, is AAGVIQSPRHLIKEKRETATLKCYPIPRHDTVYWYQQGPGQDPQFLISFYEKMQSDKGSIPDRFSAQQFSDYHSELNMSSLELGDSALYFCASSSEQYFGPGTRLTVT.

The chain links TRBV19 to TRBJ1-1; D is unclear. The CDR3 extends over 12 amino acids. Germline V gives CDR1 LNHDA, CDR2 SQIVND (reference sequence). V was trimmed by 7 bases and J by 3 bases, leaving 9 bases between them. The CDR3 sequence: CASIRGYTEAFF. CDR3 in DNA: TGTGCCAGTATTCGAGGCTACACTGAAGCTTTCTTT.

The J gene is TRBJ1-5, the V gene TRBV27, with a weak D call TRBD1 (5 bases). Germline V gene lookup returns CDR1 MNHEY and CDR2 SMNVEV (reference sequence). The CDR3 covers 15 residues. Trimming took 0 bases from V and 4 from J, leaving 10 bases between them. CDR3 sequence reads: CASSLSGRKNQPQHF. For the CDR3, the DNA is TGTGCCAGCAGTTTATCGGGACGTAAAAATCAGCCCCAGCATTTT.

The rearrangement uses TRBV11-2 and TRBJ1-1; D is possibly TRBD1 (5 bases). The CDR3 is made up of 16 amino acids. The V end lost 3 bases, the J end lost 3 bases, and 17 bases lay between the germline ends. CDR1 is SGHAT and CDR2 is FQNNGV in the germline V gene. The chain's CDR3 is CASSFYPRVRYTEAFF. The CDR3 nucleotides read TGTGCCAGCAGCTTCTACCCCAGGGTAAGGTACACTGAAGCTTTCTTT.